The 13 T cell receptor beta chains below come from one sample, sequenced in a study of blood T cell repertoires in COVID-19. TCRdb keeps only in-frame clones here, not all; method: immunoSEQ multiplex PCR. The table has about 120,000 clones, more than 65% seen once; the top ten hold about 1.4%. The sequencing input was peripheral blood. The receptors were gathered from a man aged 50-59 years with acute or convalescent COVID-19.

The chain is built from TRBV5-1 and TRBJ2-5, with 11 bases matching TRBD2. This CDR3 contains 15 residues. The germline CDR1 and CDR2 sequences are SGHRS and YFSETQ. Trimming cost V 4 bases and J 5 bases; bases outside gene matches: 7. CDR3 amino acids: CASSVWSSGGETQYF. DNA for the CDR3: TGCGCCAGCAGCGTATGGTCTAGCGGGGGGGAGACCCAGTACTTC.

The J gene is TRBJ2-2, the V gene TRBV7-3; the D gene is possibly TRBD1 (6 bases). Germline V gene lookup returns CDR1 SGHTA and CDR2 FQGTGA. The CDR3 spans 15 residues. V was pared by 5 bases and J by 7 bases, with 17 bases between. CDR3 sequence (DNA): TGTGCCAGCAGCCCTGCGGCAGGGGTGTACGGGGAGCTGTTTTTT. Encoded protein: CASSPAAGVYGELFF.

This rearrangement joins TRBV4-1 to TRBJ1-1; D is perhaps TRBD1 (6 bases). The germline V gene has CDR1 MGHRA and CDR2 YSYEKL. V was clipped by 1 base and J by 6 bases, with 12 bases between them. The CDR3 sequence is 14 residues long. DNA of the CDR3: TGCGCCAGCAGCCAAGGGGGACATGGCGCTGAAGCTTTCTTT. Translating it yields CASSQGGHGAEAFF.

The rearrangement links TRBV19 to TRBJ1-5; 7 nucleotides align to TRBD1. This CDR3 has 16 residues. Germline V gene data show CDR1 as LNHDA and CDR2 as SQIVND (reference sequence). After removal of 3 bases from V and 3 bases from J, the junction contained 8 bases not matched to a gene. The CDR3 reads CASSIIGRGNNQPQHF. CDR3 bases: TGTGCCAGTAGTATTATTGGCAGGGGGAACAATCAGCCCCAGCATTTT.

The chain recombines TRBV19 with TRBJ2-3; 13 positions match TRBD2. V dropped 6 bases and J dropped 8; count of bases not matched to a gene: 11. The V gene's germline CDR1 is LNHDA and CDR2 SQIVND (reference sequence). CDR3 size: 16 residues. The CDR3 is CASRRELAGGPVTQYF. The DNA of the CDR3 is TGTGCCAGTAGGAGGGAACTAGCGGGGGGGCCGGTTACGCAGTATTTT.

The chain employs TRBV6-4 and TRBJ1-2; no clear D gene. Per the germline V gene, CDR1 is MRHNA and CDR2 is SNTAGT. The ends were cut back, 3 bases at V and 4 bases at J, with 12 bases in the middle. This CDR3 region has 14 residues. CDR3 in amino acids: CASSEDGRAYGYTF. The CDR3 bases are TGTGCCAGCAGTGAGGATGGGAGAGCCTATGGCTACACCTTC.

V usage is TRBV2 and J usage is TRBJ1-6; 8 nucleotides align to TRBD1. Germline V lookup: CDR1 SNHLY, CDR2 FYNNEI. This CDR3 has 13 amino acids. The ends lost 4 bases at V and 16 bases at J; junction bases unmatched: 9. The CDR3 sequence: CASSADREGILHF. In nucleotides, the CDR3 is TGTGCCAGCAGTGCGGACAGGGAAGGTATACTCCACTTT.

The chain recombines TRBV11-2 with TRBJ2-7; 7 positions match TRBD2. CDR1 is SGHAT and CDR2 is FQNNGV in the germline V gene. This CDR3 has 16 amino acids. V trimming: 5 bases; J trimming: 3 bases; junction bases outside the gene matches: 13. DNA of the CDR3: TGTGCCAGCAGCCCCGGGCCCCAAGGGAGGGGCTACGAGCAGTACTTC. The encoded protein is CASSPGPQGRGYEQYF.

The chain is built from TRBV2 and TRBJ1-1; 9 nucleotides align to TRBD1. This CDR3 is 15 amino acids long. Germline V gene sequence: CDR1 SNHLY, CDR2 FYNNEI. The V gene end was trimmed by 1 base and the J gene end by 6 bases; junction bases not matched to a gene: 6. The CDR3 loop is CASSEVGQGSAEAFF. In DNA, the CDR3 is TGTGCCAGCAGTGAAGTTGGACAGGGGAGTGCTGAAGCTTTCTTT.

This clone was recorded only once. V gene TRBV7-2 combines with J gene TRBJ2-5; D might be TRBD2 (7 bases). The CDR3 sequence is 16 residues long. The germline V and J ends were trimmed by 3 bases and 4 bases, with 18 bases remaining between them. CDR1 and CDR2 from the germline V gene are SGHTA and FQGNSA. DNA for the CDR3: TGTGCCAGCAGCTTCGATGGCAGGGGCGGGGGAGAGACCCAGTACTTC. Its translation: CASSFDGRGGGETQYF.

The gene calls are TRBV23-1 and TRBJ1-6, with D hard to call. TRBV23-1 is placed among ORFs of uncertain function. This CDR3 is built from 17 residues. The ends were cut back, 3 bases at V and 9 bases at J, with 21 bases in the middle. This CDR3 reads CASSHASYAGRGSPLHF. As DNA, the CDR3 is TGCGCCAGCAGTCACGCCTCCTACGCGGGCCGTGGTTCACCCCTCCACTTT.

This chain uses TRBV3-1 (or the pseudogene TRBV3-2) with TRBJ2-7, with D maybe TRBD2 (7 bases). The germline gives CDR1 LGHDT, CDR2 YNNKEL (reference sequence). This CDR3 has 15 residues. The V gene lost 1 base and the J gene lost 2 bases, with 12 bases spanning the gap. CDR3 in amino acids: CASSQGGGRAYEQYV. The CDR3 DNA reads as TGTGCCAGCAGCCAAGGGGGGGGCAGGGCCTACGAGCAGTACGTC.

The rearrangement links TRBV3-1 (or the pseudogene TRBV3-2) to TRBJ1-5, with TRBD1 identical over 7 bases. The CDR3 covers 15 residues. CDR1 LGHDT and CDR2 YNNKEL come from the germline V gene (reference sequence). The ends lost 3 bases at V and 2 bases at J; junction bases unmatched: 4. The CDR3 DNA is TGTGCCAGCAGCCACGGGACAGCCCGCAATCAGCCCCAGCATTTT. It codes for CASSHGTARNQPQHF.